These T cell receptor beta chains were read from a single sample in a study of patients and donors after allogeneic stem cell transplantation. TCRdb ran MiXCR on the RT-PCR reads and lists one entry per CDR3 protein. Of a few hundred thousand distinct CDR3 sequences detected, less than 50% appear once; the ten largest clones hold under 14%. The sample was blood, either unsorted or a sorted T cell fraction (not recorded which). The receptor set was obtained from a human donor who was either an allogeneic HSCT recipient or a stem cell or donor lymphocyte infusion donor (not recorded which). It is not recorded whose cells these are; they may come from a transplant donor. Each CDR3 is given with its conserved first and last residue. A D gene is named only where the DNA matches it firmly. Size is omitted from some rows. Given values are once, few, many or a class for expanded clones.

d_call,j_call,v_call,clone_size,cdr3_aa,cdr3_nt
.,TRBJ1-3,TRBV7-3,few,CASSPDHGNTIYF,TGTGCCAGCAGCCCGGACCATGGCAACACCATATATTTT
.,TRBJ1-2,TRBV7-9,.,CASSIPTHGYTF,TGTGCCAGCAGCATACCGACACACGGCTACACCTTC
TRBD1,TRBJ1-1,TRBV15,few,CATSRTQGENTEAFF,TGTGCCACCAGCAGAACCCAGGGGGAGAACACTGAAGCTTTCTTT
TRBD2,TRBJ2-3,TRBV28,.,CASSLWGTSGGPSTDTQYF,TGTGCCAGCAGTTTATGGGGGACTAGCGGGGGCCCTAGCACAGATACGCAGTATTTT
.,TRBJ1-2,TRBV20-1,.,CSARDKSNIYGYTF,TGCAGTGCTAGAGATAAGTCGAACATCTATGGCTACACCTTC
.,TRBJ1-2,TRBV10-3,.,CAISPSMAGYTF,TGTGCCATCAGTCCGTCTATGGCTGGCTACACCTTC
TRBD1,TRBJ2-1,TRBV7-9,few,CASSLSGTGPSEQFF,TGTGCCAGCAGCTTATCCGGGACAGGGCCCTCGGAGCAGTTCTTC
.,TRBJ1-5,TRBV6-6,few,CASSYSPHTAYSNQPQHF,TGTGCCAGCAGTTATTCCCCACACACGGCTTATAGCAATCAGCCCCAGCATTTT
.,TRBJ2-1,TRBV28,.,CASSLPSSHEQFF,TGTGCCAGCAGTTTACCCAGCTCCCATGAGCAGTTCTTC
TRBD2,TRBJ2-3,TRBV7-8,.,CASSYLAGGMTDTQYF,TGTGCCAGCAGCTACCTAGCGGGGGGCATGACCGATACGCAGTATTTT
.,TRBJ2-1,TRBV6-2/TRBV6-3,once,CASSYHGGYNEQFF,TGTGCCAGCAGTTACCACGGCGGATACAATGAGCAGTTCTTC
TRBD1,TRBJ1-1,TRBV11-2,few,CASSLRQGEGAEAFF,TGTGCCAGCAGCCTCAGACAGGGAGAAGGGGCTGAAGCTTTCTTT
.,TRBJ1-2,TRBV30,.,CAWSPGRANYGYTF,TGTGCCTGGAGTCCCGGCAGGGCTAACTATGGCTACACCTTC
.,TRBJ1-2,TRBV5-5,.,CASSFPTGVYGYTF,TGTGCCAGCAGCTTCCCGACAGGTGTCTATGGCTACACCTTC
.,TRBJ2-7,TRBV6-2/TRBV6-3,few,CASSYPGTPAYEQYF,TGTGCCAGCAGTTACCCCGGGACACCTGCCTACGAGCAGTACTTC
.,TRBJ1-5,TRBV7-9,.,CASSTTLLGPQHF,TGTGCCAGCAGCACCACTTTGTTGGGGCCCCAGCATTTT
TRBD1,TRBJ1-1,TRBV12-3/TRBV12-4,many,CASSLGTGDTEAFF,TGTGCCAGCAGTCTCGGGACAGGGGACACTGAAGCTTTCTTT
TRBD1,TRBJ2-7,TRBV28,few,CASSLWGQGDKNEQYF,TGTGCCAGCAGTTTATGGGGACAGGGGGATAAGAACGAGCAGTACTTC
.,TRBJ1-6,TRBV28,.,CASCRVNYNSPLHF,TGTGCCAGCTGCCGGGTAAACTATAATTCACCCCTCCACTTT
.,TRBJ1-2,TRBV18,.,CASSPTVVDYGYTF,TGTGCCAGCTCACCTACGGTGGTCGACTATGGCTACACCTTC
.,TRBJ1-1,TRBV7-2,.,CASSDDSLPNTEAFF,TGTGCCAGCAGCGACGACAGTCTACCGAACACTGAAGCTTTCTTT
.,TRBJ2-7,TRBV7-9,.,CASSLRGNLSYEQYF,TGTGCCAGCAGCTTACGGGGGAACCTTTCCTACGAGCAGTACTTC
.,TRBJ2-1,TRBV12-3/TRBV12-4,.,CASSLLAGANEQFF,TGTGCCAGCAGTTTACTCGCGGGGGCCAATGAGCAGTTCTTC
TRBD1,TRBJ2-1,TRBV7-8,.,CASSDRDRGIPNEQFF,TGTGCCAGCAGCGACCGGGACAGGGGAATCCCCAATGAGCAGTTCTTC
TRBD2,TRBJ2-5,TRBV9,few,CASSVAPVLSGGETQYF,TGTGCCAGCAGCGTAGCCCCAGTTCTCAGCGGGGGAGAGACCCAGTACTTC
.,TRBJ2-1,TRBV24-1,.,CATSETVSYNEQFF,TGTGCCACCAGTGAAACGGTTTCCTACAATGAGCAGTTCTTC
.,TRBJ2-7,TRBV5-1,.,CASSFPGSSYEQYF,TGCGCCAGCAGTTTTCCAGGGAGCTCCTACGAGCAGTACTTC
TRBD1,TRBJ1-5,TRBV12-3/TRBV12-4,few,CASQGGKSNQPQHF,TGTGCCAGCCAGGGGGGTAAGAGCAATCAGCCCCAGCATTTT
.,TRBJ2-1,TRBV7-9,.,CASSEGRPHNDEQFF,TGTGCCAGCAGCGAGGGACGGCCGCACAATGATGAGCAGTTCTTC
.,TRBJ2-5,TRBV29-1,.,CSVEVQETQYF,TGCAGCGTTGAAGTCCAAGAGACCCAGTACTTC
.,TRBJ2-7,TRBV5-1,.,CASSVTVNYEQYF,TGCGCCAGCAGCGTGACGGTTAACTACGAGCAGTACTTC
TRBD1,TRBJ1-2,TRBV12-3/TRBV12-4,.,CASSRTGVQFYGYTF,TGTGCCAGCAGCCGCACAGGGGTCCAATTCTATGGCTACACCTTC
TRBD2,TRBJ2-1,TRBV9,.,CASSVDPRSGGYNEQFF,TGTGCCAGCAGCGTAGATCCCCGAAGCGGGGGTTACAATGAGCAGTTCTTC
TRBD1,TRBJ1-2,TRBV6-2/TRBV6-3,few,CASSLTGGLGYTF,TGTGCCAGCAGTTTGACAGGGGGACTTGGCTACACCTTC
.,TRBJ1-2,TRBV28,.,CASTSPEGFYGYTF,TGTGCCAGCACCTCCCCGGAGGGATTCTATGGCTACACCTTC
.,TRBJ2-3,TRBV4-1,.,CASSQDLEGSTDTQYF,TGCGCCAGCAGCCAAGATCTTGAAGGTAGTACAGATACGCAGTATTTT
TRBD1,TRBJ1-6,TRBV20-1,.,CSARGDRSSYNSPLHF,TGCAGTGCCCGGGGGGACAGGAGCTCCTATAATTCACCCCTCCACTTT
TRBD2,TRBJ2-7,TRBV7-6,.,CASSRTLSGGDEQYF,TGTGCCAGCAGTCGAACACTCAGCGGGGGGGACGAGCAGTACTTC
.,TRBJ1-6,TRBV10-3,.,CAIRDRDKNSPLHF,TGTGCCATCAGGGACCGGGACAAAAATTCACCCCTCCACTTT
.,TRBJ2-7,TRBV7-6,few,CASSQEWGDEQYF,TGTGCCAGCAGTCAAGAGTGGGGTGACGAGCAGTACTTC
.,TRBJ1-1,TRBV6-2/TRBV6-3,.,CASSYSGGRTEAFF,TGTGCCAGCAGTTACTCGGGGGGGCGAACTGAAGCTTTCTTT
.,TRBJ1-2,TRBV20-1,.,CSARRGTDYGYTF,TGCAGTGCTAGGCGGGGGACGGACTATGGCTACACCTTC
TRBD1,TRBJ2-5,TRBV9,once,CASSDGQGLGTQYF,TGTGCCAGCAGCGATGGACAGGGATTAGGGACCCAGTACTTC
.,TRBJ2-7,TRBV3-1,.,CASSQVHEQYF,TGTGCCAGCAGCCAAGTCCACGAGCAGTACTTC